The subject of this entry is one T cell receptor beta chain. Data came from immunoSEQ multiplex PCR; TCRdb stores just in-frame clones and leaves some out. Here the sample spans about 77,000 clones, 75% to 85% being singletons. The V gene's germline CDR1 is SEHNR and CDR2 FQNEAQ (reference sequence). V gave up 7 bases and J gave up 0 bases, with 9 bases separating them. CDR3 length equals 13 residues. The data were obtained in a study of blood T cell repertoires in COVID-19. What was sequenced was peripheral blood. This clonotype was obtained from a woman aged 70-85 years with acute or convalescent COVID-19. This rearrangement joins TRBV7-9 to TRBJ1-1; D gene uncertain. The CDR3 coding sequence is TGTGCCAGCACCCTATCCCTGAACACTGAAGCTTTCTTT. This translates into CASTLSLNTEAFF.